The 30 T cell receptor beta chains in this list originate from one sample, sequenced in a study of vaccination and CD4 T cells after COVID-19. This sample's treatment: roughly 11-day PBMC culture with coronavirus spike peptide pools or control peptides (ViraFEST assay). Collection of the unexposed donor's CD4+ T cells took place before the COVID-19 pandemic (2011-2018). The Oncomine TCR Beta short-read assay sequenced DNA from cultured CD4+ T cells. Scientists extracted genomic DNA from CD4+ T cells grown in culture. TCRdb used MiXCR to reprocess the PCR reads, holding one entry per CDR3 protein. Of about 9,700 distinct CDR3 sequences detected, roughly 45% appear once; the ten largest clones hold about an eighth. Their cognate antigens are unknown. The sequenced sample was CD4+ T cells from blood, cultured in vitro. The source of these receptors is a human donor in good health.

The table lists this clonotype with a few counts. The gene calls are TRBV2 and TRBJ2-1, with a tentative D call TRBD1 (5 bases). V was trimmed by 7 bases and J by 9 bases, leaving 13 bases between them. The CDR3 sequence is 12 residues long. Germline CDR1 reads SNHLY; CDR2 reads FYNNEI. The CDR3 DNA sequence: TGTGCCAGCACCTGGGGCCTCAGTGAGCAGTTCTTC. Translating gives CASTWGLSEQFF.

This clonotype appeared a few times. The V gene is TRBV7-6, the J gene TRBJ1-3; possibly TRBD1 for D (5 bases). This CDR3 spans 16 amino acids. Germline V gene lookup returns CDR1 SGHVS and CDR2 FNYEAQ. Trimming shortened V by 5 bases and J by 2 bases, and 16 bases separated the two germline ends. The CDR3 sequence: CASSDSGRRAGNTIYF. The CDR3 nucleotides are TGTGCCAGCAGCGATTCAGGGAGGCGAGCTGGAAACACCATATATTTT.

This chain links TRBV9 with TRBJ2-7; 8 positions agree with TRBD1. Looked up from germline, CDR1 is SGDLS and CDR2 is YYNGEE. Trimming at V came to 0 bases and at J to 3 bases, leaving 5 bases not matched to a gene. The CDR3 totals 15 residues. CDR3 sequence: CASSVAMTGDYEQYF. In DNA form, the CDR3 reads TGTGCCAGCAGCGTAGCTATGACAGGGGACTACGAGCAGTACTTC.

This sequence joins TRBV5-4 and TRBJ2-7; no clear D gene. Germline V gene sequence: CDR1 SGHNT, CDR2 YYREEE (reference sequence). V lost 4 bases, J lost 2 bases, and 13 bases lay in between. This CDR3 spans 14 amino acids. In DNA form, the CDR3 reads TGTGCCAGCAGCCCCAACGCCGTCGCCTACGAGCAGTACTTC. This sequence encodes CASSPNAVAYEQYF.

Only one count was recorded for this clonotype. This chain connects TRBV30 to TRBJ2-7, with D possibly being TRBD1 (7 bases). V lost 2 bases and J 3 bases, leaving 11 bases between the germline ends. The CDR3 runs to 13 residues. CDR1 is GTSNPN, CDR2 SVGIG, per germline (reference sequence). CDR3 in DNA: TGTGCCTGGAGTCTCCAGGGGGGCTACGAGCAGTACTTC. Its protein is CAWSLQGGYEQYF.

This clonotype was counted only a few times. The chain couples TRBV6-5 to TRBJ1-2; 9 bases agree with TRBD1. Germline lookup yields CDR1 MNHEY and CDR2 SVGAGI. The CDR3 has 13 amino acids. With V trimmed by 0 bases and J by 8 bases, 1 base remained unmatched. CDR3 in DNA: TGTGCCAGCAGTTACTCTGGGACAGGGGGCTACACCTTC. This codes for CASSYSGTGGYTF.

The V and J genes are TRBV2 and TRBJ2-5; the D gene is possibly TRBD1 (5 bases). Germline-derived CDR1 and CDR2 are SNHLY and FYNNEI. The ends were cut back, 6 bases at V and 5 bases at J, with 7 bases in the middle. The CDR3 covers 11 residues. Here the CDR3 DNA reads TGTGCCAGCAGCAGGGATGAGACCCAGTACTTC. It codes for CASSRDETQYF.

The V gene is TRBV5-1, the J gene TRBJ2-3; D gene unclear. This CDR3 spans 13 amino acids. The germline V gene has CDR1 SGHRS and CDR2 YFSETQ. The V gene lost 1 base and the J gene lost 3 bases, with 6 bases spanning the gap. CDR3 in DNA: TGCGCCAGCAGCTTGCCCGGGACAGATACGCAGTATTTT. It is translated as CASSLPGTDTQYF.

The V gene is TRBV20-1, the J gene TRBJ2-5; unclear D gene. Trimming cost V 3 bases and J 5 bases, with 13 bases left between them. This CDR3 spans 13 amino acids. CDR1 is DFQATT and CDR2 is SNEGSKA in the germline V gene (reference sequence). CDR3 in DNA: TGCAGTGCTAGTGTCCCGGCCCTGGAGACCCAGTACTTC. It yields the protein CSASVPALETQYF.

The chain recombines TRBV7-2 with TRBJ1-1; D ambiguous. Trimming pared 2 bases from V and 11 bases from J, leaving 15 bases between. The CDR3 sequence is 13 residues long. In germline, CDR1 is SGHTA, CDR2 FQGNSA. The CDR3 DNA is TGTGCCAGCAGCTTAAGAAGAGGGTCCGAGGCTTTCTTT. It codes for CASSLRRGSEAFF.

The chain is built from TRBV18 and TRBJ1-1, with no clear D. Trimming took 3 bases from V and 3 from J, leaving 8 bases between them. Germline CDR1 KGHSH, CDR2 LQKENI. This CDR3 spans 13 amino acids. The CDR3 reads CASSPLRDTEAFF. CDR3 coding DNA: TGTGCCAGCTCACCTCTGAGGGACACTGAAGCTTTCTTT.

This chain uses TRBV7-2 with TRBJ2-7; tentatively, D is TRBD2 (6 bases). The V gene lost 4 bases and the J gene lost 0 bases, with 19 bases spanning the gap. Germline V gives CDR1 SGHTA, CDR2 FQGNSA. CDR3 length equals 17 residues. The CDR3 sequence: CASSSTRGGASSYEQYF. CDR3 nucleotides: TGTGCCAGCAGCTCCACCCGAGGAGGGGCTAGCTCCTACGAGCAGTACTTC.

This clonotype was counted only a few times. The V gene is TRBV28, the J gene TRBJ2-6; a possible D gene is TRBD1 (7 bases). The V gene lost 5 bases and the J gene lost 0 bases, with 17 bases spanning the gap. Germline V gene data show CDR1 as MDHEN and CDR2 as SYDVKM. This CDR3 is 18 amino acids long. In nucleotides, the CDR3 is TGTGCCAGCAGTCCGGCGGGACAGTTGTTCTCTGGGGCCAACGTCCTGACTTTC. Its translation is CASSPAGQLFSGANVLTF.

The chain recombines TRBV2 with TRBJ2-2; TRBD2 matches 9 bases. The CDR3 length is 17 residues. V trimming: 1 base; J trimming: 3 bases; junction bases outside the gene matches: 6. CDR1 is SNHLY, CDR2 FYNNEI, per germline. CDR3 nucleotides: TGTGCCAGCAGTGAAGTCCGGCTAGCGGGGTACACCGGGGAGCTGTTTTTT. Its protein is CASSEVRLAGYTGELFF.

Here the CDR3 DNA reads TGCAGTGCTAGAGTTTCTGCAGGGACAGGGGACACAGATACGCAGTATTTT. Its translation is CSARVSAGTGDTDTQYF. The gene calls are TRBV20-1 and TRBJ2-3; 10 bases match TRBD1. Losses at the gene ends were 1 base for V and 2 bases for J; bases not matched to a gene: 9. CDR1 is DFQATT and CDR2 is SNEGSKA in the germline V gene (reference sequence). The CDR3 spans 17 residues.

This rearrangement joins TRBV7-9 to TRBJ2-3; TRBD2 matches 10 bases. The CDR3 contains 16 residues. V was clipped by 3 bases and J by 5 bases; unmatched bases: 8. Germline lookup yields CDR1 SEHNR and CDR2 FQNEAQ (reference sequence). In DNA, the CDR3 is TGTGCCAGCAGCTTGGGTCTAGCGGGAGTGAAAGATACGCAGTATTTT. Translation gives CASSLGLAGVKDTQYF.

The J gene is TRBJ2-5, the V gene TRBV5-4; 7 nucleotides match TRBD1. CDR3 length equals 14 residues. In germline, CDR1 is SGHNT, CDR2 YYREEE (reference sequence). Trimming took 6 bases from V and 5 from J; bases not matched to a gene: 10. The CDR3 DNA follows: TGTGCCAGCAACTTACAGGGGACCAGGGAGACCCAGTACTTC. As protein: CASNLQGTRETQYF.

V is TRBV5-6 and J is TRBJ2-5, with TRBD1 as a possible D gene (5 bases). The CDR3 is 13 amino acids. The ends were cut back, 4 bases at V and 5 bases at J, with 12 bases in the middle. Germline assignment: CDR1 SGHDT and CDR2 YYEEEE. CDR3 nucleotides: TGTGCCAGCAGCGTGCAGGGTAGGGAGACCCAGTACTTC. Amino acid sequence: CASSVQGRETQYF.

The chain combines TRBV19 with TRBJ2-2; D gene unclear. The CDR3 consists of 14 residues. Between the trimmed V and J ends, which lost 5 bases and 3 bases, there was a span of 10 bases. The germline V gene has CDR1 LNHDA and CDR2 SQIVND (reference sequence). CDR3 in DNA: TGTGCCAGTAGTTCCCCGCCATACACCGGGGAGCTGTTTTTT. Its protein product is CASSSPPYTGELFF.

The chain couples TRBV7-8 to TRBJ2-3, with D unclear. This CDR3 is built from 14 residues. The V end lost 1 base, the J end lost 1 base, and 6 bases lay between the germline ends. Germline CDR1 SGHVS, CDR2 FQNEAQ. The CDR3 nucleotides are TGTGCCAGCAGCTTAGTCTATCGCACAGATACGCAGTATTTT. This translates into CASSLVYRTDTQYF.

J is TRBJ2-3 and V is TRBV28, with 12 bases that match TRBD2. The trim removed 4 bases at V and 4 bases at J, leaving 3 bases unmatched. This CDR3 has 15 amino acids. Per germline, CDR1 MDHEN and CDR2 SYDVKM. CDR3 protein: CASSSLAGGPDTQYF. In DNA, the CDR3 is TGTGCCAGCAGTTCCCTAGCGGGAGGGCCAGATACGCAGTATTTT.

This clonotype was recorded once. V is TRBV7-3 and J is TRBJ2-2; tentatively, D is TRBD2 (5 bases). Trimming took 5 bases from V and 0 from J, leaving 7 bases between them. The CDR3 is 14 amino acids. Germline V lookup: CDR1 SGHTA, CDR2 FQGTGA. CDR3 nucleotides: TGTGCCAGCAGCGTCGGGGCGAACACCGGGGAGCTGTTTTTT. It yields the protein CASSVGANTGELFF. The variable domain in full, with the rest retrieved from reference TRBV7-3 and TRBJ2-2, is GAGVSQTPSNKVTEKGKYVELRCDPISGHTALYWYRQSLGQGPEFLIYFQGTGAADDSGLPNDRFFAVRPEGSVSTLKIQRTERGDSAVYLCASSVGANTGELFFGEGSRLTVL.

V gene TRBV19 combines with J gene TRBJ2-1, with D unclear. This CDR3 region has 11 residues. The germline V gene has CDR1 LNHDA and CDR2 SQIVND (reference sequence). The V gene lost 7 bases and the J gene lost 8 bases, with 9 bases spanning the gap. The CDR3 here is CASTSSDEQFF. The CDR3 coding sequence is TGTGCCAGTACCTCGAGCGATGAGCAGTTCTTC.

This clonotype came up a few times. The CDR3, as DNA: TGTGCCAGCAGTTGGGGGACAGGGGCGAACACCGGGGAGCTGTTTTTT. It codes for CASSWGTGANTGELFF. This chain joins TRBV6-2 or TRBV6-3 and TRBJ2-2, with TRBD1 matching over 10 bases. Germline-derived CDR1 and CDR2 are MNHEY and SVGEGT. This CDR3 region has 16 residues. Trimming cost V 4 bases and J 0 bases; bases outside gene matches: 2.

The sample holds a few counts of this clonotype. CDR3 residues: CASSYLYRVSLGGYTF. CDR3 nucleotides: TGTGCCAGCAGTTACCTATACAGGGTTTCATTGGGAGGCTACACCTTC. V is TRBV6-5 and J is TRBJ1-2; perhaps TRBD1 as D (6 bases). The CDR3 is 16 residues long. Germline-derived CDR1 and CDR2 are MNHEY and SVGAGI. Deletions cut 2 bases from V and 8 bases from J, with 21 bases between.

The chain employs TRBV6-4 and TRBJ2-7, with TRBD2 matching over 14 bases. The CDR3 contains 15 residues. Germline CDR1 is MRHNA and CDR2 is SNTAGT. Trimming cost V 3 bases and J 3 bases; bases outside gene matches: 1. In DNA form, the CDR3 reads TGTGCCAGCAGTGAGGGGACTAGCGGGAGCTACGAGCAGTACTTC. It encodes CASSEGTSGSYEQYF.

This clonotype has only a few counts. This sequence joins TRBV27 and TRBJ2-2; no clear D gene. V was clipped by 10 bases and J by 7 bases, with 19 bases between them. Per germline, CDR1 MNHEY and CDR2 SMNVEV (reference sequence). This CDR3 contains 14 residues. The CDR3 sequence: CATRGSYNGGELFF. The DNA for the CDR3 is TGTGCCACCAGAGGCAGTTATAATGGCGGGGAGCTGTTTTTT.

This clonotype occurred a few times. The chain carries TRBV6-2 or TRBV6-3 and TRBJ1-5, with 7 bases lining up with TRBD1. The CDR3 loop spans 17 amino acids. Germline CDR1 is MNHEY and CDR2 is SVGEGT. Unmatched junction bases numbered 9, after V lost 4 bases and J lost 0 bases. CDR3 sequence (DNA): TGTGCCAGCAGTTCCCCGGTCAGGGGGAATAGCAATCAGCCCCAGCATTTT. Its protein is CASSSPVRGNSNQPQHF.

The J gene is TRBJ1-2, the V gene TRBV30; 7 positions agree with TRBD1. With 2 bases clipped from V and 0 bases from J, the junction kept 3 bases outside the gene matches. The CDR3 extends over 14 amino acids. Germline loops: CDR1 GTSNPN, CDR2 SVGIG (reference sequence). In DNA form, the CDR3 reads TGTGCCTGGAGTAGGGACAGCTCTAACTATGGCTACACCTTC. Amino acids: CAWSRDSSNYGYTF.

In this sample, this clonotype turned up a few times. The chain joins TRBV18 to TRBJ2-1, with D unresolved. CDR1 is KGHSH and CDR2 is LQKENI in the germline V gene. CDR3 length equals 15 residues. V lost 0 bases and J lost 5, with 11 bases in between. The CDR3: CASSPPTRLDNEQFF. The CDR3 region has the DNA TGTGCCAGCTCACCACCGACCCGGCTCGACAATGAGCAGTTCTTC.